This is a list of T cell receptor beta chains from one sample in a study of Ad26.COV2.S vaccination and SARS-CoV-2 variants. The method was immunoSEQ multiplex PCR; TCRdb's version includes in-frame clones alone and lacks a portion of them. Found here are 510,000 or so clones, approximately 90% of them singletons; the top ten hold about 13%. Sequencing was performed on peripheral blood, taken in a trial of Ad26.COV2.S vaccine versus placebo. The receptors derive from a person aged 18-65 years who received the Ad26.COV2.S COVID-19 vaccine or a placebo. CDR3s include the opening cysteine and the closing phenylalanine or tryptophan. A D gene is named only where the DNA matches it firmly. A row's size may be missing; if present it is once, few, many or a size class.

cdr3_aa: CASSPFPYEQYF; cdr3_nt: TGTGCCAGCAGTCCCTTTCCCTACGAGCAGTACTTC; clone_size: NA; j_call: TRBJ2-7; d_call: NA; v_call: TRBV28
cdr3_aa: CASSFGRAGEQYF; cdr3_nt: TGTGCCAGCAGTTTTGGTAGGGCGGGAGAGCAGTACTTC; clone_size: NA; j_call: TRBJ2-7; d_call: NA; v_call: TRBV27
cdr3_aa: CASSNRQGHEQYF; cdr3_nt: TGTGCCAGCAGCAACCGACAGGGACACGAGCAGTACTTC; clone_size: NA; j_call: TRBJ2-7; d_call: TRBD1; v_call: TRBV7-2
cdr3_aa: CASAIVDNDTQYF; cdr3_nt: TGTGCCAGCGCAATAGTAGATAATGATACGCAGTATTTT; clone_size: NA; j_call: TRBJ2-3; d_call: NA; v_call: TRBV2
cdr3_aa: CASSFLGNQPQHF; cdr3_nt: TGTGCCAGCAGCTTCCTGGGCAATCAGCCCCAGCATTTT; clone_size: once; j_call: TRBJ1-5; d_call: NA; v_call: TRBV7-2
cdr3_aa: CASRPLGASGELFF; cdr3_nt: TGTGCCAGCAGACCCTTGGGGGCAAGCGGGGAGCTGTTTTTT; clone_size: NA; j_call: TRBJ2-2; d_call: NA; v_call: TRBV28
cdr3_aa: CASSPSGTSSYEQYF; cdr3_nt: TGTGCCAGCAGTCCTTCGGGGACAAGCAGCTACGAGCAGTACTTC; clone_size: NA; j_call: TRBJ2-7; d_call: NA; v_call: TRBV28
cdr3_aa: CASSQTMNTEAFF; cdr3_nt: TGCGCCAGCAGCCAGACAATGAACACTGAAGCTTTCTTT; clone_size: NA; j_call: TRBJ1-1; d_call: NA; v_call: TRBV5-1
cdr3_aa: CASSQVPSTPNEQFF; cdr3_nt: TGCGCCAGCAGCCAAGTGCCTAGCACCCCCAATGAGCAGTTCTTC; clone_size: few; j_call: TRBJ2-1; d_call: NA; v_call: TRBV4-1
cdr3_aa: CASSLLFSGNTIYF; cdr3_nt: TGTGCCAGCAGCTTGCTCTTCTCTGGAAACACCATATATTTT; clone_size: NA; j_call: TRBJ1-3; d_call: NA; v_call: TRBV7-2
cdr3_aa: CASSYLTSSGEQYF; cdr3_nt: TGTGCCAGCAGCTACCTGACAAGTTCCGGCGAGCAGTACTTC; clone_size: NA; j_call: TRBJ2-7; d_call: NA; v_call: TRBV14
cdr3_aa: CASSPPQEGNTEAFF; cdr3_nt: TGTGCCAGCAGCCCCCCACAGGAGGGCAACACTGAAGCTTTCTTT; clone_size: NA; j_call: TRBJ1-1; d_call: NA; v_call: TRBV4-2
cdr3_aa: CASSLAASGTQYEQYF; cdr3_nt: TGTGCCAGCAGCTTAGCGGCTAGCGGGACACAGTACGAGCAGTACTTC; clone_size: NA; j_call: TRBJ2-7; d_call: TRBD2; v_call: TRBV11-2
cdr3_aa: CASSDAGGVSPLHF; cdr3_nt: TGTGCCAGCAGTGATGCAGGGGGCGTGTCACCCCTCCACTTT; clone_size: once; j_call: TRBJ1-6; d_call: TRBD1; v_call: TRBV25-1
cdr3_aa: CASSYRGAEAFF; cdr3_nt: TGTGCCAGCAGTTACCGGGGGGCTGAAGCTTTCTTT; clone_size: NA; j_call: TRBJ1-1; d_call: NA; v_call: TRBV6-5
cdr3_aa: CASSLYLADTQYF; cdr3_nt: TGTGCCAGCAGTTTATATTTGGCAGATACGCAGTATTTT; clone_size: NA; j_call: TRBJ2-3; d_call: NA; v_call: TRBV27
cdr3_aa: CASTSGSYEQYF; cdr3_nt: TGTGCCAGCACTAGCGGGAGCTACGAGCAGTACTTC; clone_size: once; j_call: TRBJ2-7; d_call: TRBD2; v_call: TRBV19
cdr3_aa: CASSTTGGANNEQFF; cdr3_nt: TGTGCCAGCAGTACTACAGGGGGCGCGAACAATGAGCAGTTCTTC; clone_size: once; j_call: TRBJ2-1; d_call: TRBD1; v_call: TRBV28
cdr3_aa: CASSLAGDGYTF; cdr3_nt: TGTGCCAGCAGCTTAGCAGGGGATGGCTACACCTTC; clone_size: few; j_call: TRBJ1-2; d_call: NA; v_call: TRBV7-8
cdr3_aa: CASTRAGQLSPQYANEQFF; cdr3_nt: TGTGCCAGCACTCGGGCGGGACAGTTATCACCTCAATATGCCAATGAGCAGTTCTTC; clone_size: NA; j_call: TRBJ2-1; d_call: NA; v_call: TRBV6-6
cdr3_aa: CASSIGALPGRPRPTRKETQYF; cdr3_nt: TGTGCCAGTAGTATTGGTGCCCTGCCGGGACGGCCCAGACCGACCAGAAAAGAGACCCAGTACTTC; clone_size: NA; j_call: TRBJ2-5; d_call: NA; v_call: TRBV19
cdr3_aa: CASSVDPPARELFF; cdr3_nt: TGTGCCAGCAGCGTGGACCCCCCCGCCCGGGAGCTGTTTTTT; clone_size: NA; j_call: TRBJ2-2; d_call: NA; v_call: TRBV9
cdr3_aa: CASSLGQMNTEAFF; cdr3_nt: TGTGCCAGCAGCTTAGGACAAATGAACACTGAAGCTTTCTTT; clone_size: NA; j_call: TRBJ1-1; d_call: NA; v_call: TRBV7-2
cdr3_aa: CASQRTSEKTQYF; cdr3_nt: TGTGCCAGCCAGAGGACTAGCGAAAAGACCCAGTACTTC; clone_size: NA; j_call: TRBJ2-5; d_call: TRBD2; v_call: TRBV7-2